This T cell receptor beta chain emerged from a study of cytomegalovirus exposure and HLA in healthy donors. Study in general: Earlier, approximately 110 million unique TCR beta sequences were recovered from about 200 million T cells by an analysis. Genotyping showed approximately 81% of 350 to 400 donors falling in the Caucasian-associated ancestry cluster. Study results and caveats: More clonal expansion characterized HLA-associated TCR beta chains than equally common others in a later analysis.

Germline V gene sequence: CDR1 MNHNS, CDR2 SASEGT. The V and J ends lost 3 bases and 4 bases, in that order; junction bases with no gene match: 5. This CDR3 region has 14 residues. On this clone itself: What it recognizes is unknown.

It was with 60 Vbeta and 13 Jbeta primers that the PCR ran. Profiling relied on immunoSEQ multiplex PCR, and the TCRdb table lists in-frame clones only, not all of them. The sample lists about 180,000 clones, 75% to 85% occurring once. Input material: PBMCs. The chain is built from TRBV6-1 and TRBJ1-2; 7 bases fit TRBD1. The clonotype was recovered from a woman aged 18-35 years in good health and CMV-seropositive. This CDR3 is CASSDTWTGYGYTF. As DNA, the CDR3 is TGTGCCAGCAGTGATACGTGGACAGGCTATGGCTACACCTTC.